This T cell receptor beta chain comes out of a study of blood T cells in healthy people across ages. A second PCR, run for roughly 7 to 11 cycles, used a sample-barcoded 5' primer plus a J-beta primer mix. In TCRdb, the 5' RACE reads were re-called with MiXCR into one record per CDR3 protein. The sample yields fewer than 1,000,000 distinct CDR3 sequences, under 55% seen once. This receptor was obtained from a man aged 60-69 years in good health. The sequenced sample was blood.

DNA for the CDR3: TGTGCCAGCAGTTCTAGCAGACAGGTTCAAGAGACCCAGTACTTC. Translation gives CASSSSRQVQETQYF. The V gene is TRBV12-3 or TRBV12-4, the J gene TRBJ2-5; D might be TRBD1 (6 bases). The CDR3 runs to 15 residues. Trimming cost V 4 bases and J 2 bases, with 14 bases left between them.